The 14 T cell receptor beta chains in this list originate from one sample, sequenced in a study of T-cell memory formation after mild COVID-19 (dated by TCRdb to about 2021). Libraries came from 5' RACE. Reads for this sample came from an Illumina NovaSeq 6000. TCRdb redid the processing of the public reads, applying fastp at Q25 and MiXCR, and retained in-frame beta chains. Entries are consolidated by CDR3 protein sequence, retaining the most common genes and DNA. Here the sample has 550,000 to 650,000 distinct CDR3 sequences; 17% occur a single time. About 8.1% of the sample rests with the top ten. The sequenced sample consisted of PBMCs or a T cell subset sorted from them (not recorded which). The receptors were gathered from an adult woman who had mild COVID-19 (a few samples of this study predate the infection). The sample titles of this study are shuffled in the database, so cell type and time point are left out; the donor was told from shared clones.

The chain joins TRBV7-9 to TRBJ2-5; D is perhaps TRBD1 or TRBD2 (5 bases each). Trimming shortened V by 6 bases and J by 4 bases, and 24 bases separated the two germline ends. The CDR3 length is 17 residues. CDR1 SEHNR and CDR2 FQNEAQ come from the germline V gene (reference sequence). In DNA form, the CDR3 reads TGTGCCAGCAGTCGCAGTCCGGGACCGTTGGGTGGAGAGACCCAGTACTTC. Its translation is CASSRSPGPLGGETQYF. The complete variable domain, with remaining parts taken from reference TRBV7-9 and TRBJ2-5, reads DTGVSQNPRHKITKRGQNVTFRCDPISEHNRLYWYRQTLGQGPEFLTYFQNEAQLEKSRLLSDRFSAERPKGSFSTLEIQRTEQGDSAMYLCASSRSPGPLGGETQYFGPGTRLLVL.

CDR3 sequence (DNA): TGTGCCACCAGCAGTGGAACGACAGGACAGAACACTGAAGCTTTCTTT. This translates into CATSSGTTGQNTEAFF. The chain joins TRBV15 to TRBJ1-1, with a weak D call TRBD1 (6 bases). CDR3 length: 16 amino acids. Germline V lookup: CDR1 LNHNV, CDR2 YYDKDF (reference sequence). Trimming pared 3 bases from V and 1 base from J, leaving 15 bases between.

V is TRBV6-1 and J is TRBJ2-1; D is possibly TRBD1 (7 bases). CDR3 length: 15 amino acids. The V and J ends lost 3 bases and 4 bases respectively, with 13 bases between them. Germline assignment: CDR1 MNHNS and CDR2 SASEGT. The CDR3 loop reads CASSDRGDRYNEQFF. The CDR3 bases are TGTGCCAGCAGTGACAGGGGGGATCGGTACAATGAGCAGTTCTTC.

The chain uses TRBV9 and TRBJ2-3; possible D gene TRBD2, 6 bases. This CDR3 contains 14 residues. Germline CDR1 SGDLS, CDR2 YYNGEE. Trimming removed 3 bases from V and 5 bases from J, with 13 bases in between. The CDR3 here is CASSAYSGVDTQYF. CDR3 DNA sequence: TGTGCCAGCAGCGCCTACTCGGGGGTAGATACGCAGTATTTT.

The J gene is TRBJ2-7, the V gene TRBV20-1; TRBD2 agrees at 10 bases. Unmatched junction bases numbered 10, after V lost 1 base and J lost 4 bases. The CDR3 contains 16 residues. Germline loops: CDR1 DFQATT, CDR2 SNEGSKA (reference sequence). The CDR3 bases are TGCAGTGCTAGAGTACCTTCTAGCGGGAGTGGTTACGAGCAGTACTTC. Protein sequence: CSARVPSSGSGYEQYF.

The CDR3 protein is CASSLGAGTETQYF. The CDR3 DNA is TGCGCCAGCAGCTTGGGGGCCGGGACGGAGACCCAGTACTTC. This chain uses TRBV5-1 with TRBJ2-5, with D possibly called TRBD1 or TRBD2 (5 bases each). V was trimmed by 0 bases and J by 5 bases, leaving 11 bases between them. The CDR3 loop spans 14 amino acids. The germline CDR1 and CDR2 sequences are SGHRS and YFSETQ.

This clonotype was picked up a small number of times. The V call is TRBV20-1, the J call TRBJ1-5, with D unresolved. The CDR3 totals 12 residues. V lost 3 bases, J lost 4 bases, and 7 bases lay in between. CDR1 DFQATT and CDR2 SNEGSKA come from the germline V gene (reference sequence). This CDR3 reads CSARRVNQPQHF. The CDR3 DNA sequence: TGCAGTGCTAGGAGGGTAAATCAGCCCCAGCATTTT.

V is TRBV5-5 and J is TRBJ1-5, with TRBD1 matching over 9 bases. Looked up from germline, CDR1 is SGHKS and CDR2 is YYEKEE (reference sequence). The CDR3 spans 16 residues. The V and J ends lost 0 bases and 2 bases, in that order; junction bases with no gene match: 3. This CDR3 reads CASSLERQGGNQPQHF. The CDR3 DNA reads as TGTGCCAGCAGCTTGGAAAGACAGGGGGGCAATCAGCCCCAGCATTTT.

The CDR3 is CSAMSWTEAFF. In nucleotides, the CDR3 is TGCAGTGCCATGAGTTGGACTGAAGCTTTCTTT. V and J are TRBV20-1 and TRBJ1-1, with no clear D. This CDR3 has 11 residues. V was pared by 6 bases and J by 5 bases, with 10 bases between. Germline V gene data show CDR1 as DFQATT and CDR2 as SNEGSKA (reference sequence).

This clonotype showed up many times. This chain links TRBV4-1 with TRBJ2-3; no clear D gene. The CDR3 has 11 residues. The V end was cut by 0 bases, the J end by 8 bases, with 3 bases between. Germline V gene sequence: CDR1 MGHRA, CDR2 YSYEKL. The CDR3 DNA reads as TGCGCCAGCAGCCAAGAGGGTACGCAGTATTTT. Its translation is CASSQEGTQYF.

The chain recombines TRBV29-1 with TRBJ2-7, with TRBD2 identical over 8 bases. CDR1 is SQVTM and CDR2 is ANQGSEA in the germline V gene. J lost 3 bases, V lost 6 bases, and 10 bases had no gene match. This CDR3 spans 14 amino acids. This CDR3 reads CSVHSGGGLYEQYF. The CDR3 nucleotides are TGCAGCGTCCATTCGGGAGGGGGGCTCTACGAGCAGTACTTC.

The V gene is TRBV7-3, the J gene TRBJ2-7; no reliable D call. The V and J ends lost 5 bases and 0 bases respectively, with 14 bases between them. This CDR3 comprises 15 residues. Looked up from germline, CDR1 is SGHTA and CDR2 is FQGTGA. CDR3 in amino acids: CASSPSGKSSYEQYF. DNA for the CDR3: TGTGCCAGCAGCCCCAGTGGGAAAAGCTCCTACGAGCAGTACTTC.

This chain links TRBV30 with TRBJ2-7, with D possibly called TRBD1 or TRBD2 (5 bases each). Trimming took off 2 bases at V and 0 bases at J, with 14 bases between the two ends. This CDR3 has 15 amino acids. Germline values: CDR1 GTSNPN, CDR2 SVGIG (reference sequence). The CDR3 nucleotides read TGTGCCTGGAGTCTCCGGGACGAGAGCTCCTACGAGCAGTACTTC. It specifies CAWSLRDESSYEQYF.

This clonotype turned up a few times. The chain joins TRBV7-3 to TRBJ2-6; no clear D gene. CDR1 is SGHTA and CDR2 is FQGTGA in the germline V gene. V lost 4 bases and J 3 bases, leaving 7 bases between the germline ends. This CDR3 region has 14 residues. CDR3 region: CASSSSGGANVLTF. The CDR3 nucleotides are TGTGCCAGCAGCTCGTCCGGTGGGGCCAACGTCCTGACTTTC.